The present TCR beta chain was sequenced within a study of T cells after yellow fever vaccination. Study results and limitations: The study re-detected most primary-vaccination clones after the booster (96% CD4, 80% to 90% CD8).

Production of TCR cDNA was by 5'RACE template switching, which also added a universal primer site and UMIs. TCRdb reprocessed the 5' RACE reads with MiXCR, giving one entry per CDR3 protein. The profile shows around 65,000 distinct CDR3 sequences, approximately 6.2% of them singletons. Turning to this clonotype: Its antigen is not identified.

V lost 4 bases to trimming and J lost 0 bases, with 11 bases between them. The CDR3 covers 15 residues. The sequence was obtained from a man aged 18 to 35 who received the YFV17D yellow fever vaccine. The sequences come from CD4+ T cells sorted from PBMCs, collected about 2 weeks after the first yellow fever vaccination. The genes are TRBV5-3 and TRBJ1-5; D may be TRBD1 (6 bases). TRBV5-3 is flagged as an ORF with uncertain function. The CDR3 DNA follows: TGTGCCAGAAGCCCCTACAGGGATAGCAATCAGCCCCAGCATTTT. As protein: CARSPYRDSNQPQHF.